This T cell receptor beta chain was identified in a study of blood T cell repertoires in COVID-19. Study-wide context: The analysed material was cDNA or gDNA that came from T cells, B-cell-depleted T cells, or PBMCs.

As handled by the study authors: By means of reference gene primer amplification, nucleated cell counts were estimated. Repertoires were generated with immunoSEQ multiplex PCR, while TCRdb's copy carries only in-frame clones and drops some. The V and J calls and clone size are taken from that table; D and trimming were inferred from the DNA. The sample lists roughly 250,000 clones; 80% to 90% were seen once. CDR3 size: 15 residues. Trimming at V came to 3 bases and at J to 5 bases, leaving 9 bases not matched to a gene. Per the germline V gene, CDR1 is MDHEN and CDR2 is SYDVKM. Self-reported history from a screening survey and questionnaire set each donor's cohort. Recovered Cohort 3 donors showed two negative PCRs, clearance, or symptom resolution.

The genes are TRBV28 and TRBJ1-2; TRBD1 matches 7 bases. This receptor was obtained from a young woman who had recovered from COVID-19. Sequencing was carried out using PBMCs or T cells enriched from blood (not recorded which). The CDR3 DNA sequence: TGTGCCAGCAGTTTGGGGGGACAGCTTAATTATGGCTACACCTTC. Amino acid sequence: CASSLGGQLNYGYTF.